Following are 11 T cell receptor beta chains from one sample sequenced in a study of beta chain features in type 1 diabetes. Whole-study results and caveats: Shortening of TCRB CDR3s, moderate but significant, appeared in all four CD4+ subsets of Type 1 diabetes patients.

Expressed TCRB transcripts got sequenced, as all isolated RNA was reverse transcribed. TCRdb's table, derived via immunoSEQ multiplex PCR, lists solely in-frame clones and lacks some. The sample includes roughly 230,000 clones, approximately 10% seen only once; the top ten take 0.017%. These receptors are not linked to any known antigen. Specimen: naive CD4+ T cells from blood. The receptor set was obtained from a man aged 25-45 years with type 1 diabetes.

This clone was picked up a small number of times. The chain combines TRBV4-1 with TRBJ2-3; 10 bases agree with TRBD2. Germline CDR1 is MGHRA and CDR2 is YSYEKL. V shed 3 bases, J shed 3 bases, and the junction held 6 bases outside the gene matches. The CDR3 consists of 16 residues. CDR3 amino acids: CASSQSSGGATDTQYF. The CDR3 nucleotides read TGCGCCAGCAGCCAGTCGAGCGGGGGGGCTACAGATACGCAGTATTTT.

The chain uses TRBV29-1 and TRBJ2-3; 7 bases match TRBD1. The junction had 2 bases not matched to a gene; V was cut back by 4 bases and J by 1 base. CDR1 and CDR2 from the germline V gene are SQVTM and ANQGSEA. The CDR3 runs 13 residues. The CDR3 spells CSVGGQGTDTQYF. The CDR3 DNA sequence: TGCAGCGTTGGAGGACAGGGCACAGATACGCAGTATTTT.

This clone occurred a few times. The chain links TRBV4-1 to TRBJ1-1; TRBD1 is a possible D gene (5 bases). V was shortened by 2 bases and J by 0 bases, with 13 bases between the two germline ends. CDR1 MGHRA and CDR2 YSYEKL come from the germline V gene. The CDR3 has 16 amino acids. CDR3 coding DNA: TGCGCCAGCAGCCAATTGGGGGGACCGATGAACACTGAAGCTTTCTTT. This encodes CASSQLGGPMNTEAFF.

Note on this clone: At one boundary the junction diverges from the germline segment, which might be a read error. The chain employs TRBV29-1 and TRBJ2-7, with TRBD1 identical over 7 bases. Germline V gives CDR1 SQVTM, CDR2 ANQGSEA. The CDR3 consists of 12 residues. CDR3 amino acids: CSVSQSPGTVRF. CDR3 nucleotide sequence: TGCAGCGTTTCCCAATCGCCCGGGACAGTTCGTTTC.

This clone was observed a handful of times. V gene TRBV25-1 combines with J gene TRBJ1-2; 8 positions match TRBD1. CDR3 size: 14 residues. The junction had 5 bases not matched to a gene; V was cut back by 4 bases and J by 4 bases. Per germline, CDR1 MGHDK and CDR2 SYGVNS. The CDR3 loop reads CASSGTGSSYGYTF. CDR3 coding DNA: TGTGCCAGCAGTGGGACAGGGAGTAGCTATGGCTACACCTTC.

V usage is TRBV4-3 and J usage is TRBJ2-3, with unresolved D. In germline, CDR1 is LGHNA, CDR2 YSLEER. Trimming cost V 1 base and J 8 bases, with 7 bases left between them. The CDR3 covers 12 residues. CDR3 sequence (DNA): TGCGCCAGCAGCCAAGTGCCGGGTACGCAGTATTTT. Its translation is CASSQVPGTQYF.

The chain joins TRBV7-9 to TRBJ1-1; no firm D call. The V end lost 5 bases, the J end lost 9 bases, and 16 bases lay between the germline ends. The germline V gene has CDR1 SEHNR and CDR2 FQNEAQ (reference sequence). The CDR3 covers 13 residues. CDR3 DNA: TGTGCCAGCAGCCCTCGCTTCGGTCCAAAAGCTTTCTTT. It translates to CASSPRFGPKAFF.

This clone has just a few counts. The chain employs TRBV7-2 and TRBJ1-1, with no clear D. The CDR3 totals 15 residues. V was pared by 5 bases and J by 2 bases, with 15 bases between. The germline V gene has CDR1 SGHTA and CDR2 FQGNSA. In nucleotides, the CDR3 is TGTGCCAGCAGCGTACATAAACAGATTAACACTGAAGCTTTCTTT. This translates into CASSVHKQINTEAFF.

This clone was found a few times. The chain links TRBV4-3 to TRBJ2-1; D possibly corresponds to TRBD2 (6 bases). The germline CDR1 and CDR2 sequences are LGHNA and YSLEER. V was pared by 0 bases and J by 8 bases, with 8 bases between. The CDR3 consists of 13 residues. The CDR3 here is CASSQDWGDEQFF. CDR3 bases: TGCGCCAGCAGCCAAGATTGGGGGGATGAGCAGTTCTTC.

A few counts support this clone. The chain uses TRBV7-9 and TRBJ1-5; possible D gene TRBD1, 5 bases. CDR3 length: 13 amino acids. Germline V gene sequence: CDR1 SEHNR, CDR2 FQNEAQ (reference sequence). V lost 5 bases to trimming and J lost 7 bases, with 12 bases between them. The CDR3 is CASSVRDEQPQHF. The CDR3, as DNA: TGTGCCAGCAGCGTCAGGGATGAACAGCCCCAGCATTTT.

This chain connects TRBV7-9 to TRBJ1-1; D might be TRBD1 (6 bases). V shed 5 bases and J shed 1 base, with 11 bases lying between them. This CDR3 contains 14 residues. Germline V CDR1 and CDR2: SEHNR, FQNEAQ (reference sequence). CDR3 sequence (DNA): TGTGCCAGCAGCAGCCGAGGGGGGAACACTGAAGCTTTCTTT. This gives the protein CASSSRGGNTEAFF.